These 10 T cell receptor beta chains were all obtained from the same sample, sequenced in a study of beta chain features in type 1 diabetes. Of the isolated RNA, all was reverse transcribed, and so the sequenced material was expressed TCRB transcripts. Profiling relied on immunoSEQ multiplex PCR, and the TCRdb table lists in-frame clones only, not all of them. The sample holds about 620,000 clones, roughly a sixth seen once. The sequenced sample was naive CD4+ T cells from blood. The source is a man between 18 and 35 years old in good health.

The chain has TRBV28 and TRBJ2-5; D is possibly TRBD2 (7 bases). The CDR3 covers 16 residues. V was cut by 8 bases and J by 5 bases, with 24 bases left in between. Per germline, CDR1 MDHEN and CDR2 SYDVKM. Written as DNA, the CDR3 is TGTGCCAGCCAAGGGGGGGCGATCCAGGGATCGGAGACCCAGTACTTC. Residues: CASQGGAIQGSETQYF.

The J gene is TRBJ2-7, the V gene TRBV10-3, with a weak D call TRBD1 (5 bases). V lost 11 bases and J lost 1, with 9 bases in between. The CDR3 covers 11 residues. CDR1 and CDR2 (germline): ENHRY, SYGVKD. This chain's CDR3 is CAARTSYEQYF. The DNA for the CDR3 is TGTGCCGCAAGGACATCCTACGAGCAGTACTTC.

The J gene is TRBJ2-1, the V gene TRBV5-1; D not certain. V lost 0 bases to trimming and J lost 10 bases, with 8 bases between them. The CDR3 length is 12 residues. The germline V gene has CDR1 SGHRS and CDR2 YFSETQ. Here the CDR3 reads CASSLDKAEQFF. DNA of the CDR3: TGCGCCAGCAGCTTGGACAAGGCGGAGCAGTTCTTC.

The chain carries TRBV5-1 and TRBJ2-1; 7 positions match TRBD1. Losses at the gene ends were 0 bases for V and 1 base for J; bases not matched to a gene: 7. Germline loops: CDR1 SGHRS, CDR2 YFSETQ. The CDR3 spans 17 residues. The CDR3 is CASSLGKGAASYNEQFF. CDR3 in DNA: TGCGCCAGCAGCTTGGGAAAGGGGGCCGCATCCTACAATGAGCAGTTCTTC.

V usage is TRBV15 and J usage is TRBJ2-3, with 9 bases that match TRBD2. Per the germline V gene, CDR1 is LNHNV and CDR2 is YYDKDF (reference sequence). V was pared by 0 bases and J by 3 bases, with 7 bases of the junction left unmatched. The CDR3 runs to 17 residues. The chain's CDR3 is CATSRDLAGTSTDTQYF. For the CDR3, the DNA is TGTGCCACCAGCAGAGATCTAGCGGGAACCTCGACAGATACGCAGTATTTT.

This clone was counted only a few times. This chain uses TRBV19 with TRBJ2-1, with 9 bases identical to TRBD1. This CDR3 spans 15 amino acids. CDR1 and CDR2 (germline): LNHDA, SQIVND (reference sequence). With 6 bases clipped from V and 3 bases from J, the junction kept 6 bases outside the gene matches. CDR3 protein: CASSPGQGYYNEQFF. In nucleotides, the CDR3 is TGTGCCAGTAGCCCGGGACAGGGTTACTACAATGAGCAGTTCTTC.

This sequence joins TRBV6-1 and TRBJ2-7, with D perhaps assigned TRBD1 or TRBD2 (5 bases each). The germline V gene encodes CDR1 MNHNS and CDR2 SASEGT. The CDR3 consists of 13 residues. V lost 6 bases, J lost 2 bases, and 11 bases lay in between. The CDR3 region has the DNA TGTGCCAGCAGACGGGACCACCCCTACGAGCAGTACTTC. Translated: CASRRDHPYEQYF.

This chain connects TRBV10-3 to TRBJ2-7, with D uncertain. Germline V gene sequence: CDR1 ENHRY, CDR2 SYGVKD. The ends were cut back, 6 bases at V and 3 bases at J, with 6 bases in the middle. The CDR3 spans 11 residues. DNA for the CDR3: TGTGCCATCAGAGAAGGCTACGAGCAGTACTTC. Protein product: CAIREGYEQYF.

This rearrangement joins TRBV7-9 to TRBJ2-4, with 7 bases lining up with TRBD1. V was clipped by 5 bases and J by 5 bases; unmatched bases: 6. The germline gives CDR1 SEHNR, CDR2 FQNEAQ (reference sequence). This CDR3 has 14 amino acids. In nucleotides, the CDR3 is TGTGCCAGCAGCGGCCGACAGGGCCAAAACATTCAGTACTTC. Translated: CASSGRQGQNIQYF.

This clone was found a few times. V is TRBV6-6 and J is TRBJ2-5; D ambiguous. V lost 0 bases and J 7 bases, leaving 18 bases between the germline ends. The CDR3 consists of 16 residues. The germline gives CDR1 MNHNY, CDR2 SVGAGI (reference sequence). CDR3 DNA sequence: TGTGCCAGCAGTTACTCGTGGTCGGGTCCCCGCGGGACCCAGTACTTC. Translation gives CASSYSWSGPRGTQYF.